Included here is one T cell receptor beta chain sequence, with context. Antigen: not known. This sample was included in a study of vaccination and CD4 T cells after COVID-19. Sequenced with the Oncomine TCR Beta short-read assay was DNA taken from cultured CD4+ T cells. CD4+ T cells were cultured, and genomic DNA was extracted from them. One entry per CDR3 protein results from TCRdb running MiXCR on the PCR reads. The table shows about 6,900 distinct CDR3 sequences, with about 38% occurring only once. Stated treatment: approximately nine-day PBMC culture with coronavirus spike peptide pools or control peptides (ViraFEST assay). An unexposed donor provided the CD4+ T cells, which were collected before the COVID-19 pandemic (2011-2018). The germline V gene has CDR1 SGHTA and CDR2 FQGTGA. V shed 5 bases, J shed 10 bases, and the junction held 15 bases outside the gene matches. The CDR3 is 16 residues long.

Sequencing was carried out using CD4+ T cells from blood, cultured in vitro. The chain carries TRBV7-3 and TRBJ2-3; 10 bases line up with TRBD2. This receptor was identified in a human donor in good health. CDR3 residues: CASSPEREGSMGAQYF. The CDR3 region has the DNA TGTGCCAGCAGCCCAGAGCGGGAGGGTTCGATGGGGGCGCAGTATTTT.